The 19 T cell receptor beta chains presented below share a single source sample, sequenced in a study of cytomegalovirus exposure and HLA in healthy donors. Researchers ran the PCR with 60 Vbeta and 13 Jbeta primers. TCRdb's table, derived via immunoSEQ multiplex PCR, lists solely in-frame clones and lacks some. This repertoire shows 160,000 or so clones, around 84% found once; its top ten account for approximately 2.5%. The sample taken for sequencing was PBMCs. These receptors came from a woman aged 18 to 35 in good health and CMV-seronegative.

This chain connects TRBV28 to TRBJ2-4, with 8 bases identical to TRBD2. The V gene's germline CDR1 is MDHEN and CDR2 SYDVKM. V gave up 2 bases and J gave up 2 bases; unmatched junction bases: 8. The CDR3 totals 17 residues. The CDR3 DNA reads TGTGCCAGCAGTTTAGGGGACGGGAGGGTCTCCAAAAACATTCAGTACTTC. Protein: CASSLGDGRVSKNIQYF.

CDR3 nucleotide sequence: TGTGCCAGCAGCTTACGGACTAGCGGCTACAATGAGCAGTTCTTC. This translates into CASSLRTSGYNEQFF. The V call is TRBV13, the J call TRBJ2-1; 10 bases agree with TRBD2. The germline CDR1 and CDR2 sequences are PRHDT and FYEKMQ (reference sequence). CDR3 length: 15 amino acids. The V segment lost 2 bases and the J segment 3 bases; nucleotides outside the gene matches: 1.

This clone was recorded only once. The rearrangement links TRBV7-6 to TRBJ1-3; no firm D call. The CDR3 sequence is 13 residues long. Looked up from germline, CDR1 is SGHVS and CDR2 is FNYEAQ. V shed 4 bases and J shed 0 bases, with 4 bases lying between them. The CDR3 protein is CASSSYSGNTIYF. The CDR3 DNA is TGTGCCAGCAGCTCCTACTCTGGAAACACCATATATTTT. Combining the CDR3 with reference TRBV7-6 and TRBJ1-3 gives the whole variable domain GAGVSQSPRYKVTKRGQDVALRCDPISGHVSLYWYRQALGQGPEFLTYFNYEAQQDKSGLPNDRFSAERPEGSISTLTIQRTEQRDSAMYRCASSSYSGNTIYFGEGSWLTVV.

This chain uses TRBV28 with TRBJ1-4; 9 positions agree with TRBD1. V trimming: 8 bases; J trimming: 2 bases; junction bases outside the gene matches: 6. The CDR3 sequence is 15 residues long. The germline CDR1 and CDR2 sequences are MDHEN and SYDVKM. For the CDR3, the DNA is TGTGCCAGCTTGGGACAGGGCAGCACTAATGAAAAACTGTTTTTT. It codes for CASLGQGSTNEKLFF.

This clone occurred a few times. This sequence joins TRBV6-5 and TRBJ2-1; 10 bases are a match to TRBD2. This CDR3 is 15 amino acids long. J was trimmed by 5 bases and V by 4 bases; bases with no gene match: 5. The germline V gene has CDR1 MNHEY and CDR2 SVGAGI. CDR3 sequence (DNA): TGTGCCAGCAGTTGGCTAGCGGGAGTGGACAATGAGCAGTTCTTC. Translation gives CASSWLAGVDNEQFF.

The chain recombines TRBV5-1 with TRBJ2-7, with a tentative D call TRBD2 (7 bases). From germline, CDR1 is SGHRS and CDR2 YFSETQ. This CDR3 has 15 amino acids. The V end was cut by 5 bases, the J end by 7 bases, with 22 bases between. The DNA for the CDR3 is TGCGCCAGCAGACGAGTGGTGGGGGGGGCCGAAGAGCAGTACTTC. Translated: CASRRVVGGAEEQYF.

The V and J genes are TRBV6-5 and TRBJ1-2; 7 bases are shared with TRBD1. This CDR3 is built from 15 residues. Germline V CDR1 and CDR2: MNHEY, SVGAGI. Trimming removed 0 bases from V and 6 bases from J; junction bases left unmatched: 7. The CDR3 sequence is CASSYSGRQGDGYTF. CDR3 in DNA: TGTGCCAGCAGTTACTCGGGGAGACAGGGAGATGGCTACACCTTC.

This chain links TRBV27 with TRBJ1-5; 8 positions agree with TRBD1. The CDR3 sequence is 15 residues long. CDR1 MNHEY and CDR2 SMNVEV come from the germline V gene (reference sequence). V was clipped by 5 bases and J by 3 bases; unmatched bases: 6. CDR3 amino acids: CASSLRDRHNQPQHF. Here the CDR3 DNA reads TGTGCCAGCAGTCTCCGGGACAGGCACAATCAGCCCCAGCATTTT.

The rearrangement joins TRBV19 to TRBJ1-5, with D possibly matching TRBD1 (5 bases). The V gene's germline CDR1 is LNHDA and CDR2 SQIVND (reference sequence). Trimming stripped 5 bases from V and 5 bases from J, with 10 bases between. This CDR3 comprises 13 residues. DNA of the CDR3: TGTGCCAGTAGTGACAGCGGGGATCAGCCCCAGCATTTT. It is translated as CASSDSGDQPQHF.

This clone was found a few times. The chain carries TRBV7-9 and TRBJ1-2, with no clear D. This CDR3 has 13 residues. The germline V gene has CDR1 SEHNR and CDR2 FQNEAQ (reference sequence). Trimming left V 5 bases short and J 7 bases short, with 14 bases between. CDR3 DNA: TGTGCCAGCAGCCGCGGACTCCTCAGTGGCTACACCTTC. Its protein product is CASSRGLLSGYTF.

The chain joins TRBV7-2 to TRBJ1-5, with D unclear. The CDR3 length is 16 residues. Trimming took 5 bases from V and 9 from J, leaving 23 bases between them. CDR1 and CDR2 from the germline V gene are SGHTA and FQGNSA. CDR3 sequence (DNA): TGTGCCAGCAGCCGTCCCTACGATCTGGGTAGAGGGCCCCAGCATTTT. Amino acids: CASSRPYDLGRGPQHF.

The rearrangement uses TRBV12-5 and TRBJ2-3, with 7 bases that match TRBD2. The CDR3 contains 13 residues. Looked up from germline, CDR1 is LGHNT and CDR2 is FRNRAP. V trimming: 1 base; J trimming: 6 bases; junction bases outside the gene matches: 1. The CDR3, as DNA: TGTGCTAGTGGTTTGGGGCGGGGGGATACGCAGTATTTT. Protein product: CASGLGRGDTQYF.

The V and J genes are TRBV7-2 and TRBJ1-2; 7 bases fit TRBD1. The CDR3 has 14 amino acids. After removal of 0 bases from V and 8 bases from J, the junction contained 6 bases not matched to a gene. CDR1 and CDR2 (germline): SGHTA, FQGNSA. The CDR3 DNA reads TGTGCCAGCAGCTTAGCGTTAACAGGGGTGGGCTACACCTTC. Translated, it gives CASSLALTGVGYTF.

The gene calls are TRBV18 and TRBJ2-7, with 8 bases lining up with TRBD1. Trimming cost V 3 bases and J 4 bases; bases outside gene matches: 5. From germline, CDR1 is KGHSH and CDR2 LQKENI. This CDR3 is built from 14 residues. CDR3 protein: CASSPLGQAYEQYF. The CDR3 nucleotides are TGTGCCAGCTCACCGCTGGGACAGGCATACGAGCAGTACTTC.

The chain couples TRBV2 to TRBJ2-2; the D is unclear. Germline lookup yields CDR1 SNHLY and CDR2 FYNNEI. CDR3 length equals 13 residues. The V end was cut by 4 bases, the J end by 5 bases, with 8 bases between. CDR3 sequence reads: CASSVFETGELFF. For the CDR3, the DNA is TGTGCCAGCAGTGTTTTTGAGACCGGGGAGCTGTTTTTT.

The gene calls are TRBV7-2 and TRBJ1-3; D is possibly TRBD1 (6 bases). Trimming pared 3 bases from V and 0 bases from J, leaving 15 bases between. The germline V gene has CDR1 SGHTA and CDR2 FQGNSA. There are 17 residues in the CDR3. This CDR3 is CASSFHNGQTSGNTIYF. The DNA of the CDR3 is TGTGCCAGCAGCTTTCATAACGGACAGACCTCTGGAAACACCATATATTTT.

The V call is TRBV27, the J call TRBJ2-7; unclear D gene. Between the trimmed V and J ends, which lost 5 bases and 0 bases, there was a span of 17 bases. The length of the CDR3 is 16 residues. Germline-derived CDR1 and CDR2 are MNHEY and SMNVEV (reference sequence). CDR3 sequence reads: CASSPSGGDSSYEQYF. CDR3 DNA sequence: TGTGCCAGCAGTCCCTCCGGCGGTGATAGCTCCTACGAGCAGTACTTC.

The gene calls are TRBV6-1 and TRBJ2-5; D perhaps matches TRBD1 (8 bases). Trimming removed 1 base from V and 3 bases from J, with 12 bases in between. The CDR3 consists of 15 residues. CDR1 is MNHNS and CDR2 is SASEGT in the germline V gene. The CDR3 is CASSEGTGREETQYF. DNA for the CDR3: TGTGCCAGCAGTGAAGGGACAGGGAGGGAAGAGACCCAGTACTTC.

This clone occurred a few times. V usage is TRBV6-4 and J usage is TRBJ2-1; 7 positions agree with TRBD2. The CDR3 length is 15 residues. Per the germline V gene, CDR1 is MRHNA and CDR2 is SNTAGT. Trimming removed 2 bases from V and 3 bases from J; junction bases left unmatched: 4. CDR3 nucleotides: TGTGCCAGCAGTGACATTGGGGGGGGCTACAATGAGCAGTTCTTC. Translating gives CASSDIGGGYNEQFF.